One T cell receptor beta chain is described in this entry. Its antigen is not identified. Collection occurred without any documented infections or immune events in donors. These data are taken from a study of identifying expanded T cells in peripheral blood. General study results and limits: Roughly two-week clone count variance significantly increased as total template count grew. About 1.2 clones differed between technical replicates, versus about 16 and 19 over time.

The V gene's germline CDR1 is KGHSH and CDR2 LQKENI. CDR3 length equals 14 residues. V dropped 6 bases and J dropped 0; count of bases not matched to a gene: 1. The data were produced by immunoSEQ multiplex PCR, yet TCRdb's version contains in-frame clones alone and is incomplete. The sample consists of over 100,000 clones, 88% of them appearing once. The sequenced sample was blood. The clonotype comes from a person between 18 and 75 years old in good health. The rearrangement uses TRBV18 and TRBJ1-5; TRBD1 matches 8 bases. The CDR3 spells CASSGQDSNQPQHF. The CDR3 DNA reads as TGTGCCAGCTCGGGACAGGATAGCAATCAGCCCCAGCATTTT.